Below are 14 T cell receptor beta chains sequenced from a single sample in a study of T-cell reconstitution after alpha-beta-depleted transplantation in children. Preparation of the TCRbeta library involved a method that used unique molecular identifiers. MiXCR, applied by TCRdb to the PCR reads, yields one record per CDR3 protein. In the table there are about 830,000 distinct CDR3 sequences, around 15% of which are singletons. This specimen consisted of PBMCs, mostly from graft donor cells, obtained 360 days after TCRalphabeta/CD19-depleted stem cell transplant. The origin of the receptors is a male patient younger than 18 who had a stem cell transplant for acute lymphoblastic leukemia, so the T cells may come from the graft donor.

J is TRBJ2-3 and V is TRBV29-1; D may be TRBD2 (5 bases). Germline lookup yields CDR1 SQVTM and CDR2 ANQGSEA. CDR3 size: 17 residues. V gave up 7 bases and J gave up 4 bases, with 27 bases separating them. The CDR3 nucleotides are TGCAGCGCCCTGAGGTCGGGGATTCGCCGGATCGCAGATACGCAGTATTTT. This codes for CSALRSGIRRIADTQYF.

The chain is built from TRBV15 and TRBJ2-5; no clear D gene. The CDR3 has 11 residues. V was shortened by 3 bases and J by 2 bases, with 1 base between the two germline ends. The germline V gene has CDR1 LNHNV and CDR2 YYDKDF (reference sequence). DNA for the CDR3: TGTGCCACCAGCAGGCAAGAGACCCAGTACTTC. It translates to CATSRQETQYF. Supplemented by reference TRBV15 and TRBJ2-5, the full variable domain reads DAMVIQNPRYQVTQFGKPVTLSCSQTLNHNVMYWYQQKSSQAPKLLFHYYDKDFNNEADTPDNFQSRRPNTSFCFLDIRSPGLGDTAMYLCATSRQETQYFGPGTRLLVL.

This clonotype was detected a few times. The V gene is TRBV20-1, the J gene TRBJ2-3, with D possibly TRBD1 on 7 matching bases. Deletions cut 5 bases from V and 14 bases from J, with 17 bases between. The germline CDR1 and CDR2 sequences are DFQATT and SNEGSKA (reference sequence). This CDR3 comprises 11 residues. CDR3 protein: CSAGGTVPLYF. In DNA form, the CDR3 reads TGCAGTGCTGGGGGGACAGTCCCCCTGTATTTT.

The gene calls are TRBV6-5 and TRBJ1-6; a weak D match, TRBD1 (5 bases). The CDR3 sequence is 16 residues long. V shed 2 bases and J shed 10 bases, with 18 bases lying between them. The germline CDR1 and CDR2 sequences are MNHEY and SVGAGI. The CDR3 nucleotides read TGTGCCAGCAGTTACACTGGTCAGGTGGGGGGATCACCCCTCCACTTT. It codes for CASSYTGQVGGSPLHF.

This clonotype was counted a few times. The rearrangement uses TRBV4-1 and TRBJ2-1; D is ambiguous. Germline CDR1 reads MGHRA; CDR2 reads YSYEKL. CDR3 size: 13 residues. V lost 6 bases to trimming and J lost 5 bases, with 11 bases between them. CDR3 nucleotide sequence: TGCGCCAGCAGTCGCCTGCCGGACAATGAGCAGTTCTTC. Amino acids: CASSRLPDNEQFF.

A few counts support this clonotype. The rearrangement joins TRBV4-1 to TRBJ2-7; D is possibly TRBD2 (5 bases). CDR1 and CDR2 (germline): MGHRA, YSYEKL. The CDR3 consists of 16 residues. Trimming left V 1 base short and J 4 bases short, with 17 bases between. CDR3 loop: CASSQAPLGNKYEQYF. CDR3 DNA sequence: TGCGCCAGCAGCCAAGCCCCACTAGGGAATAAGTACGAGCAGTACTTC.

For this clonotype: This may be a read error, as it is one base from a much larger clone. No conserved phenylalanine or tryptophan is present at the end of the CDR3, so a read error is the likely explanation. The genes are TRBV12-3 or TRBV12-4 and TRBJ1-5, with a weak D call TRBD1 (6 bases). This CDR3 is built from 14 residues. The ends were cut back, 3 bases at V and 1 base at J, with 7 bases in the middle. The CDR3 coding sequence is TGTGCCAGCAGTTTTACAGGGAGCAATCAGCCCCAGCATCTT. This gives the protein CASSFTGSNQPQHL.

This clonotype was observed a handful of times. The chain has TRBV7-2 and TRBJ2-1, with D unclear. Trimming pared 4 bases from V and 10 bases from J, leaving 17 bases between. Germline V CDR1 and CDR2: SGHTA, FQGNSA. CDR3 size: 14 residues. The CDR3 DNA sequence: TGTGCCAGCAGCTGGAGTATCCCCTCGTGGGAGCAGTTCTTC. Amino acids: CASSWSIPSWEQFF.

This clonotype was counted at least ten times. The chain uses TRBV11-2 and TRBJ2-7; D is unclear. Germline V gene lookup returns CDR1 SGHAT and CDR2 FQNNGV. The CDR3 length is 14 residues. Trimming left V 1 base short and J 1 base short, with 8 bases between. CDR3 residues: CASSLGLRSYEQYF. CDR3 coding DNA: TGTGCCAGCAGCTTAGGTCTGCGTTCCTACGAGCAGTACTTC. Using reference TRBV11-2 and TRBJ2-7 for the parts outside the CDR3, the full variable domain is EAGVAQSPRYKIIEKRQSVAFWCNPISGHATLYWYQQILGQGPKLLIQFQNNGVVDDSQLPKDRFSAERLKGVDSTLKIQPAKLEDSAVYLCASSLGLRSYEQYFGPGTRLTVT.

This clonotype was counted ten times or more. The chain combines TRBV5-6 with TRBJ2-7; possibly TRBD1 for D (6 bases). Germline V gives CDR1 SGHDT, CDR2 YYEEEE. The CDR3 runs 15 residues. V lost 3 bases to trimming and J lost 4 bases, with 17 bases between them. In DNA form, the CDR3 reads TGTGCCAGCAGCTCCGACCGGGACATGAAATACGAGCAGTACTTC. This translates into CASSSDRDMKYEQYF.

This clonotype was detected ten times or more. V gene TRBV5-8 combines with J gene TRBJ1-5; tentative D call: TRBD1 (5 bases). The germline V and J ends were trimmed by 3 bases and 4 bases, with 5 bases remaining between them. This CDR3 has 12 amino acids. Germline V gene data show CDR1 as SGHTS and CDR2 as YDEGEE. The CDR3 loop reads CASSWGNQPQHF. The CDR3 DNA sequence: TGTGCCAGCAGCTGGGGGAATCAGCCCCAGCATTTT.

The chain links TRBV10-3 to TRBJ2-1; 8 bases map to TRBD2. Germline V gene data show CDR1 as ENHRY and CDR2 as SYGVKD. The ends lost 3 bases at V and 4 bases at J; junction bases unmatched: 5. This CDR3 is 15 amino acids long. The CDR3 DNA follows: TGTGCCATCAGTGATGTAGCGGGATCTTACAATGAGCAGTTCTTC. Amino acids: CAISDVAGSYNEQFF.

The chain uses TRBV29-1 and TRBJ2-4; tentative D call: TRBD2 (5 bases). The CDR3 contains 15 residues. Germline V lookup: CDR1 SQVTM, CDR2 ANQGSEA. Trimming took off 4 bases at V and 0 bases at J, with 13 bases between the two ends. The CDR3 nucleotides are TGCAGCGTTGTGGATCGGGGTTTAGCCAAAAACATTCAGTACTTC. It translates to CSVVDRGLAKNIQYF.

The table lists this clonotype with many counts. The chain employs TRBV2 and TRBJ2-2; 9 bases are shared with TRBD1. The CDR3 covers 14 residues. Per the germline V gene, CDR1 is SNHLY and CDR2 is FYNNEI. V shed 8 bases, J shed 6 bases, and the junction held 7 bases outside the gene matches. The CDR3 sequence: CASLWDRAPGELFF. The CDR3, as DNA: TGTGCCAGCCTATGGGACAGGGCCCCCGGGGAGCTGTTTTTT.